This TCR beta chain was profiled in a study of blood T cell repertoires in COVID-19. Assay: immunoSEQ multiplex PCR; the TCRdb copy retains only in-frame clones and omits some. The data contain roughly 380,000 clones, 89% of them singletons. This CDR3 has 15 amino acids. Germline V gene data show CDR1 as SEHNR and CDR2 as FQNEAQ (reference sequence). Between the trimmed V and J ends, which lost 3 bases and 0 bases, there was a span of 10 bases. V usage is TRBV7-9 and J usage is TRBJ2-3, with D tentatively TRBD1 (5 bases). This receptor was obtained from a woman aged 40 to 50 with COVID-19, enrolled during active disease. What was sequenced was peripheral blood. The DNA of the CDR3 is TGTGCCAGCAGCTTTTCCAGGGCTAGCACAGATACGCAGTATTTT. This encodes CASSFSRASTDTQYF. Filled out from reference TRBV7-9 and TRBJ2-3, the complete variable domain reads DTGVSQNPRHKITKRGQNVTFRCDPISEHNRLYWYRQTLGQGPEFLTYFQNEAQLEKSRLLSDRFSAERPKGSFSTLEIQRTEQGDSAMYLCASSFSRASTDTQYFGPGTRLTVL.